These T cell receptor beta chains were read from a single sample in a study of T cell responses to AZD1222 COVID-19 vaccine. Here immunoSEQ multiplex PCR was the method, and the copy in TCRdb shows in-frame clones only, minus some. The table lists 60,000 to 90,000 clones, around 86% of them singletons. This specimen consisted of peripheral blood, obtained 28 days after the second AZD1222 dose. The source is an adult who received the AZD1222 COVID-19 vaccine. Each CDR3 is given with its conserved first and last residue. A D gene is named only where the DNA matches it firmly. Clone size is not always given. Where it is, it says once, few, many or a class for expanded clones.

NA	TRBJ2-1	TRBV7-3	NA	TGTGCCAGCAGCTTTGGTGGGGGGAGGAATGAGCAGTTCTTC	CASSFGGGRNEQFF
NA	TRBJ1-4	TRBV7-9	NA	TGTGCCAGCAGTAAGTGGACGGCTGCAACTAATGAAAAACTGTTTTTT	CASSKWTAATNEKLFF
NA	TRBJ2-5	TRBV5-1	few	TGCGCCAGCAGCTTGGCTGGACTCTCCGTGGGGGCCCAGTACTTC	CASSLAGLSVGAQYF
NA	TRBJ2-1	TRBV5-4	NA	TGTGCCAGCAGCTCCGGGGCATACAATGAGCAGTTCTTC	CASSSGAYNEQFF
NA	TRBJ2-2	TRBV7-6	NA	TGTGCCAGCAGCTTACGTTTTCGGGGCGGGGAGCTGTTTTTT	CASSLRFRGGELFF
NA	TRBJ1-3	TRBV6-5	NA	TGTGCCAGCAAGGGGCCGGGAAACACCATATATTTT	CASKGPGNTIYF
NA	TRBJ1-3	TRBV4-1	NA	TGCGCCAGCAGCCAAGATATAGGGACCAAAGGAAACACCATATATTTT	CASSQDIGTKGNTIYF
TRBD1	TRBJ2-7	TRBV30	NA	TGTGCCTGGAGTAAAGGACAGGGGGATTACGAGCAGTACTTC	CAWSKGQGDYEQYF
NA	TRBJ2-3	TRBV7-2	few	TGTGCCAGCGGGCTTTCTCATAGCACAGATACGCAGTATTTT	CASGLSHSTDTQYF
NA	TRBJ2-2	TRBV7-8	NA	TGTGCCAGCAGCTCTCTACAGGGATGGACCGGGGAGCTGTTTTTT	CASSSLQGWTGELFF
TRBD1	TRBJ1-4	TRBV11-2	NA	TGTGCCAGCAGCACTCGACAGGGGGCAGCTGAAAAACTGTTTTTT	CASSTRQGAAEKLFF
TRBD1	TRBJ1-2	TRBV5-6	NA	TGTGCCAGCAGCTCCTCTCCGGGGGACAGGCTCCATGGCTACACCTTC	CASSSSPGDRLHGYTF
NA	TRBJ2-1	TRBV7-2	NA	TGTGCCAGCAGCCTCCCCCGGCGGGGTTACAATGAGCAGTTCTTC	CASSLPRRGYNEQFF
NA	TRBJ1-2	TRBV3-1/TRBV3-2	NA	TGTGCCAGCAGCCAAGATCAGGGATCAGGCGGCTACACCTTC	CASSQDQGSGGYTF
TRBD1	TRBJ1-6	TRBV9	NA	TGTGCCAGCAGCGCATACAGGGGGCAAGGTAATTCACCCCTCCACTTT	CASSAYRGQGNSPLHF
NA	TRBJ1-5	TRBV24-1	NA	TGTGCCACCAGTGACGGGGCAGCCTATAGCAATCAGCCCCAGCATTTT	CATSDGAAYSNQPQHF
NA	TRBJ2-1	TRBV5-1	NA	TGCGCCAGCAGCTTGGGGGCAGGGGCGTTAGCCAATGAGCAGTTCTTC	CASSLGAGALANEQFF
NA	TRBJ1-1	TRBV27	NA	TGTGCCAGCAGCAGAGCCGGGGGCAGAGGGGGCACTGAAGCTTTCTTT	CASSRAGGRGGTEAFF
NA	TRBJ1-2	TRBV4-1	NA	TGCGCCAGCAGCCATGCCGCACACGTCTATGGCTACACCTTC	CASSHAAHVYGYTF
NA	TRBJ1-1	TRBV6-1	NA	TGTGCCAGCAGTGAAGGCGGGATCATGAACACTGAAGCTTTCTTT	CASSEGGIMNTEAFF
NA	TRBJ1-5	TRBV28	NA	TGTGCCAGCAGGCGTGTCCTCTCGCGGAATAGCAATCAGCCCCAGCATTTT	CASRRVLSRNSNQPQHF
NA	TRBJ2-5	TRBV2	NA	TGTGCCAGCAGTGAACAAGCGACACCCCAAGAGACCCAGTACTTC	CASSEQATPQETQYF
TRBD1	TRBJ1-1	TRBV28	NA	TGTGCCAGCAGTCAAGGGGGACAGGGCGTCGCTTTCTTT	CASSQGGQGVAFF
NA	TRBJ1-4	TRBV28	few	TGTGCCAGCAGATCCTCCGGGACCCAGGAAAAACTGTTTTTT	CASRSSGTQEKLFF
NA	TRBJ2-7	TRBV6-6	NA	TGTGCCAGCAGTTACGGTAAAGAGTCCTACGAGCAGTACTTC	CASSYGKESYEQYF
NA	TRBJ1-2	TRBV9	once	TGTGCCAGCAGCGTAGAACCTCAGGGAAGGAATGGCTACACCTTC	CASSVEPQGRNGYTF
NA	TRBJ1-1	TRBV27	once	TGTGCCAGCAGTGCAACAGGGATGAACACTGAAGCTTTCTTT	CASSATGMNTEAFF
NA	TRBJ1-3	TRBV30	NA	TGTGCCTGGAGCGCCTCCAGAGCTGGAAACACCATATATTTT	CAWSASRAGNTIYF
NA	TRBJ1-2	TRBV30	once	TGTGCCTGGACGAAGGGGAACTATGGCTACACCTTC	CAWTKGNYGYTF